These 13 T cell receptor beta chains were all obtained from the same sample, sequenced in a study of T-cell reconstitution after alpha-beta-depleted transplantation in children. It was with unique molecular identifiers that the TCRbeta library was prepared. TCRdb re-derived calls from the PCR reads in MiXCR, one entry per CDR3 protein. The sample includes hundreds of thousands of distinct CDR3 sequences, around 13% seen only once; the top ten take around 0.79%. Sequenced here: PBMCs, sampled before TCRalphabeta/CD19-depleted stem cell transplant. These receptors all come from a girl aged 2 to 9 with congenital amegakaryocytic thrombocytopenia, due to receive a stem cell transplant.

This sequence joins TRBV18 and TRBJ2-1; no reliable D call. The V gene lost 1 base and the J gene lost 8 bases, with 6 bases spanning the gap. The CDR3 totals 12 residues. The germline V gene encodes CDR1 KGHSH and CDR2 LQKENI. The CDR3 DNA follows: TGTGCCAGCTCACCACTTTTATATGAGCAGTTCTTC. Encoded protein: CASSPLLYEQFF.

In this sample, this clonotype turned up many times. The CDR3 DNA is TGTGCCAGCAGTCCCGGGGACTCTGGGGCCAACGTCCTGACTTTC. It specifies CASSPGDSGANVLTF. The gene calls are TRBV28 and TRBJ2-6; D possibly corresponds to TRBD2 (5 bases). The germline gives CDR1 MDHEN, CDR2 SYDVKM. CDR3 size: 15 residues. The germline V and J ends were trimmed by 5 bases and 0 bases, with 8 bases remaining between them.

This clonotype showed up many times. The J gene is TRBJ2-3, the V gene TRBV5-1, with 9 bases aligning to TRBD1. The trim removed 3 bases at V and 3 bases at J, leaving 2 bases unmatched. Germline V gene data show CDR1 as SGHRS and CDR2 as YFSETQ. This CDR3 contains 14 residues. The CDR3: CASSSTGGTDTQYF. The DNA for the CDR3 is TGCGCCAGCAGCTCGACAGGGGGGACAGATACGCAGTATTTT. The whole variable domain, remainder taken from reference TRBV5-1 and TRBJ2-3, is KAGVTQTPRYLIKTRGQQVTLSCSPISGHRSVSWYQQTPGQGLQFLFEYFSETQRNKGNFPGRFSGRQFSNSRSEMNVSTLELGDSALYLCASSSTGGTDTQYFGPGTRLTVL.

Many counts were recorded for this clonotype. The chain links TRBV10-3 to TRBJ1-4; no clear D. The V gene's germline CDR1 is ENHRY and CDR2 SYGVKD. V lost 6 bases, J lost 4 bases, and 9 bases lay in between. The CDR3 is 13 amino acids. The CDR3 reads CAIRTNDNEKLFF. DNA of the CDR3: TGTGCCATCAGGACGAACGATAATGAAAAACTGTTTTTT.

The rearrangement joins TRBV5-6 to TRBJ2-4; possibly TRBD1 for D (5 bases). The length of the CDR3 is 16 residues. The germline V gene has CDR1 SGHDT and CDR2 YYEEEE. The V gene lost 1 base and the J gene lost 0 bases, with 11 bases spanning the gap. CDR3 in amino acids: CASSLLTGVAKNIQYF. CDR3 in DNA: TGTGCCAGCAGCTTGCTCACAGGAGTAGCCAAAAACATTCAGTACTTC.

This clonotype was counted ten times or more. The CDR3 bases are TGCGCCAGCAGCTATAACAGGGAGGATGAAAAACTGTTTTTT. This codes for CASSYNREDEKLFF. This rearrangement joins TRBV5-1 to TRBJ1-4, with D maybe TRBD1 (6 bases). CDR3 length equals 14 residues. Germline values: CDR1 SGHRS, CDR2 YFSETQ. Trimming took 3 bases from V and 6 from J, leaving 12 bases between them.

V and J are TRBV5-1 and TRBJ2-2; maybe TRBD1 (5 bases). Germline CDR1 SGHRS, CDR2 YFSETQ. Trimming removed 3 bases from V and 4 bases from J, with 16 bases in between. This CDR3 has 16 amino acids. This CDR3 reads CASSYRLSDSTGELFF. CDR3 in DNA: TGCGCCAGCAGCTATAGACTCTCCGACAGCACCGGGGAGCTGTTTTTT.

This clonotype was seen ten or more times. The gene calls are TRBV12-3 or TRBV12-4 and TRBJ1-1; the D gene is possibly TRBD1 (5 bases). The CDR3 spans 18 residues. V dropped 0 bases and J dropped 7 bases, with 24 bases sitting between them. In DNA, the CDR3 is TGTGCCAGCAGTTTAGCGCATGGGGGTCAGGGCTTGTTGGGTGAAGCTTTCTTT. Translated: CASSLAHGGQGLLGEAFF.

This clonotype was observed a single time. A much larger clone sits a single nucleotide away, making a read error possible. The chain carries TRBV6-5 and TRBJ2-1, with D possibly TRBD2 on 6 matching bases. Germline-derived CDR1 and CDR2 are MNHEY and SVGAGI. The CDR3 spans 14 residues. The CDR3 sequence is CASSYSGGFNDQFF. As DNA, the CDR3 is TGTGCCAGCAGTTACTCCGGGGGATTCAATGATCAGTTCTTC.

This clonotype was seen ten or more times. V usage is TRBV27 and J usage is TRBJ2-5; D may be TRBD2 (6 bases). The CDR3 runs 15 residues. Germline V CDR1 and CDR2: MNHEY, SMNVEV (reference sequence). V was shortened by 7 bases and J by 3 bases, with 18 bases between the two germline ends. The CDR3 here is CASTTIAEGKETQYF. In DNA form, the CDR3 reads TGTGCCAGCACAACCATAGCGGAGGGGAAAGAGACCCAGTACTTC.

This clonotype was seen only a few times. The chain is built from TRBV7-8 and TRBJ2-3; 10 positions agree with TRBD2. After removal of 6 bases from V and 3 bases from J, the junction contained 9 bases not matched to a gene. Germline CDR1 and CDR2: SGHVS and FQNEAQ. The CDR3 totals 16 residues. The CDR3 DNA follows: TGTGCCAGCAGGCCTAGCGGGAGAAAAGGAACAGATACGCAGTATTTT. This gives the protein CASRPSGRKGTDTQYF. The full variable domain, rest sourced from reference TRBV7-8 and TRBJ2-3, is GAGVSQSPRYKVAKRGQDVALRCDPISGHVSLFWYQQALGQGPEFLTYFQNEAQLDKSGLPSDRFFAERPEGSVSTLKIQRTQQEDSAVYLCASRPSGRKGTDTQYFGPGTRLTVL.

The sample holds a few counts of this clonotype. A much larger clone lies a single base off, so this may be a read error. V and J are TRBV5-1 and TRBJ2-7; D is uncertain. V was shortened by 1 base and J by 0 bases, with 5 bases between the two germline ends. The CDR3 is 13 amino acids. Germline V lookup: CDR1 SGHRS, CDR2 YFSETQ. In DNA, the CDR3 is TGCGCCAGCAGCTTGCACAGCTCCTACGAGCAGTACTTC. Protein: CASSLHSSYEQYF.

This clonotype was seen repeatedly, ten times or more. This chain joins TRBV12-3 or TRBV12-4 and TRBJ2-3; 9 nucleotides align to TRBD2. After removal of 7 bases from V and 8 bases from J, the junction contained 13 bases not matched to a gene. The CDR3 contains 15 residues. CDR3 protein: CASTPLLAGRGTQYF. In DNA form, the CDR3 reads TGTGCCAGCACCCCTTTGCTAGCGGGACGGGGTACGCAGTATTTT.